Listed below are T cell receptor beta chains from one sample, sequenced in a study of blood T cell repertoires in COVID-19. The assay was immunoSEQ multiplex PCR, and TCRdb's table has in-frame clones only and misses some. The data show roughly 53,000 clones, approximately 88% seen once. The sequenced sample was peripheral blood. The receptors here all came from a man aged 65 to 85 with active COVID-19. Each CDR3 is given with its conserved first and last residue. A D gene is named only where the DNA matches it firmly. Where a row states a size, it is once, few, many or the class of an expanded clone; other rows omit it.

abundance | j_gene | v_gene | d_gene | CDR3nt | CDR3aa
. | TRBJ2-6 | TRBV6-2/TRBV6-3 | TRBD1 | TGTGCCAGCAGTTACTCGATAGTCACAGGGGGACGATCTGGGGCCAACGTCCTGACTTTC | CASSYSIVTGGRSGANVLTF
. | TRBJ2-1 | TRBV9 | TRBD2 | TGTGCCAGCAGCGTATACGGGGGGGATGAGCAGTTCTTC | CASSVYGGDEQFF
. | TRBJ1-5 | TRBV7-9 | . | TGTGCCAGCAGCCGGACAGTTGAAAATCAGCCCCAGCATTTT | CASSRTVENQPQHF
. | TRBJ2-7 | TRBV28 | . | TGTGCCAGCAGTTACCAATTTGGGACTGCCATTCTGGAGCAGTACTTC | CASSYQFGTAILEQYF
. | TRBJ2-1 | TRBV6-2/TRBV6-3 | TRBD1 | TGTGCCAGCAGCGAATGGACAGGGGGCCACAATGAGCAGTTCTTC | CASSEWTGGHNEQFF
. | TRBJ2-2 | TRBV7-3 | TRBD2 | TGTGCCAGCAGCTTCGGCGGGAGGGCCGACATAAACACCGGGGAGCTGTTTTTT | CASSFGGRADINTGELFF
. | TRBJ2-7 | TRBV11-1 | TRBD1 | TGTGCCAGCAGCCCCCGGGACAGGGGTACCTACGAGCAGTACTTC | CASSPRDRGTYEQYF
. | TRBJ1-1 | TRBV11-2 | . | TGTGCCAGCAGCTTATTACATTCAAACACTGAAGCTTTCTTT | CASSLLHSNTEAFF
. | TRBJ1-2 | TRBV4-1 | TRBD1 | TGCGCCAGCAGCCAAGACTTCGGGACAGGGGGCGCGGCTGGCTACACCTTC | CASSQDFGTGGAAGYTF
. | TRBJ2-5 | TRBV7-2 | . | TGTGCCAGCAGCTCTACTATACTAGTCACGGAGACCCAGTACTTC | CASSSTILVTETQYF
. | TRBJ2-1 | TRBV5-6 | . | TGTGCCAGCAGCTCAGAACGGGGTCAGCAGTTCTTC | CASSSERGQQFF
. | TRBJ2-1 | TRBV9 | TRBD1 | TGTGCCAGCAGCGCCGAACAGGGGACCCCGTACAATGAGCAGTTCTTC | CASSAEQGTPYNEQFF
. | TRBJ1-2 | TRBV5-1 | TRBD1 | TGCGCCAGCAGCTTGGTAGGGGGCGCGGGTGGCTACACCTTC | CASSLVGGAGGYTF
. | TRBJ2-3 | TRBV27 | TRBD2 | TGTGCCAGCAGTTTACGTAGCGGGCGGAGCACAGATACGCAGTATTTT | CASSLRSGRSTDTQYF
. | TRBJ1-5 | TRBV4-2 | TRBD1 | TGTGCCAGCAGCCAAGCGGGACAGCCCAATCAGCCCCAGCATTTT | CASSQAGQPNQPQHF
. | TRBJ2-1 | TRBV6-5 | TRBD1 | TGTGCCAGCAGAGGGACAGGACCCCAGTTCTTC | CASRGTGPQFF
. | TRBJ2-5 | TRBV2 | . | TGTGCCAGCAGCCGAATTCCGGACTCCCTAAAGGGAGAGACCCAGTACTTC | CASSRIPDSLKGETQYF
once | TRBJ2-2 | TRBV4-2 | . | TGTGCCAGCAGCCAAGAGCCGTTAAGGGGAACCGGGGAGCTGTTTTTT | CASSQEPLRGTGELFF
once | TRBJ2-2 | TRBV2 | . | TGTGCCAGCACCCTAGGGGCCGGGGAGCTGTTTTTT | CASTLGAGELFF
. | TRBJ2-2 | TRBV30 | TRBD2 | TGTGCCTGGTCCGGGACTAGCGGGAGCACCGGGGAGCTGTTTTTT | CAWSGTSGSTGELFF
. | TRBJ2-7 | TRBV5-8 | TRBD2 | TGTGCCAGCAGCTTGCGCCGCCGAACTAGCGGGAGTTCCTACGAGCAGTACTTC | CASSLRRRTSGSSYEQYF
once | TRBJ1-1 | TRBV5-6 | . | TGTGCCAGCTCTGGCAGGAAGAACACTGAAGCTTTCTTT | CASSGRKNTEAFF
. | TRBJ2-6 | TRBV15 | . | TGTGCCACCAGCAGAGATCCCGCTGGGGCCAACGTCCTGACTTTC | CATSRDPAGANVLTF
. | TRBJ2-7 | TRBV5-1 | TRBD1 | TGCGCCAGCAGACCGACAGGGAAGGCTGCCTCCTACGAGCAGTACTTC | CASRPTGKAASYEQYF
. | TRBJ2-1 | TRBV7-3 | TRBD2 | TGTGCCAGCAGCTTAGAGGGAGGGGCTTACAATGAGCAGTTCTTC | CASSLEGGAYNEQFF
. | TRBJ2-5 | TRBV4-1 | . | TGCGCCAGCAGCAAACTACCCGGAGGAACGAAAGAGACCCAGTACTTC | CASSKLPGGTKETQYF
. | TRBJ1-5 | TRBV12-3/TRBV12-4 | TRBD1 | TGTGCCAGCAGTTCGGGACAGCATCAGCCCCAGCATTTT | CASSSGQHQPQHF